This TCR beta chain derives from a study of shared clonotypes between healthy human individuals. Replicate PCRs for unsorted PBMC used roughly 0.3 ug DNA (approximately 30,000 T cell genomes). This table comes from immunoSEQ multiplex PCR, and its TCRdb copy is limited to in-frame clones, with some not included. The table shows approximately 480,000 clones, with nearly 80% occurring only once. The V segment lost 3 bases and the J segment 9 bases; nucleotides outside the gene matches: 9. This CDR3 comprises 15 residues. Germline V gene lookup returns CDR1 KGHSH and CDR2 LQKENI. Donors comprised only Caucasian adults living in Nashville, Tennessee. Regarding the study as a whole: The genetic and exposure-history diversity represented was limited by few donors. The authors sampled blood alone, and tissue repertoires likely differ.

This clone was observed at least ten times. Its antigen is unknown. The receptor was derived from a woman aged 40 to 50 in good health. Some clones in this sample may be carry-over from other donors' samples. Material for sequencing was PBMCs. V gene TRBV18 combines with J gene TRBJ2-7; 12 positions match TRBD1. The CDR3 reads CASSPPGQGAQVQYF. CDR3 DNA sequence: TGTGCCAGCTCACCGCCGGGACAGGGGGCCCAGGTGCAGTACTTC.